What follows are 30 T cell receptor beta chains derived from one specimen sequenced in a study of long-term antiretroviral therapy in people with HIV. The assay, immunoSEQ v3.0, was run at survey level. The method was immunoSEQ multiplex PCR; TCRdb's version includes in-frame clones alone and lacks a portion of them. In the table there are fewer than 20,000 clones, 78% of which are singletons. The input for sequencing was unsorted PBMCs, taken 0.3 years after starting antiretroviral therapy. The receptors derive from a woman aged 45 to 65 with HIV.

The chain recombines TRBV15 with TRBJ2-2; 7 nucleotides agree with TRBD1. The ends lost 11 bases at V and 2 bases at J; junction bases unmatched: 8. CDR1 and CDR2 from the germline V gene are LNHNV and YYDKDF (reference sequence). The CDR3 spans 14 residues. The CDR3, as DNA: TGTGCCTCTGGACAGGAAGAAAACACCGGGGAGCTGTTTTTT. Amino acid sequence: CASGQEENTGELFF.

The V call is TRBV30, the J call TRBJ1-6, with D possibly TRBD1 on 6 matching bases. The V gene's germline CDR1 is GTSNPN and CDR2 SVGIG (reference sequence). This CDR3 has 13 residues. V lost 3 bases, J lost 8 bases, and 11 bases lay in between. The CDR3 protein is CAWRVTGYSPLHF. CDR3 nucleotide sequence: TGTGCCTGGAGAGTAACAGGGTATTCACCCCTCCACTTT.

Comments on this clone: Germline is not matched at one junction end, which may reflect a read error. V usage is TRBV7-9 and J usage is TRBJ1-1; 9 nucleotides line up with TRBD1. The germline V gene encodes CDR1 SEHNR and CDR2 FQNEAQ (reference sequence). The CDR3 extends over 15 amino acids. The CDR3 spells CASSLAGQGRTEAFF. The CDR3 region has the DNA TGTGCCAGCAGCCTAGCCGGACAGGGGAGAACTGAAGCTTTCTTT.

This clone turned up a few times. The J gene is TRBJ2-7, the V gene TRBV10-2; D gene unclear. V shed 4 bases and J shed 3 bases, with 7 bases lying between them. The CDR3 is made up of 12 amino acids. Germline values: CDR1 WSHSY, CDR2 SAAADI. The CDR3 loop reads CASSAPDYEQYV. The DNA for the CDR3 is TGCGCCAGCAGTGCTCCAGACTACGAGCAGTACGTC.

V is TRBV2 and J is TRBJ1-1; a weak D match, TRBD1 (5 bases). This CDR3 has 13 residues. The germline V and J ends were trimmed by 10 bases and 1 base, with 13 bases remaining between them. CDR1 and CDR2 (germline): SNHLY, FYNNEI. CDR3 loop: CATPGRQNTEAFF. The DNA of the CDR3 is TGTGCCACCCCGGGACGGCAGAACACTGAAGCTTTCTTT.

The CDR3 DNA reads as TGCAGTGCTAGTAAGACCGGGGAGCTGTTTTTT. It yields the protein CSASKTGELFF. This chain links TRBV20-1 with TRBJ2-2; D gene uncertain. Between the trimmed V and J ends, which lost 3 bases and 5 bases, there was a span of 4 bases. Germline lookup yields CDR1 DFQATT and CDR2 SNEGSKA (reference sequence). CDR3 size: 11 residues.

Only one count was recorded for this clone. The CDR3 region has the DNA TGTGCCAGCACCCACCCGGGGAGTGGCTATGGCTACACCTTC. The encoded protein is CASTHPGSGYGYTF. The rearrangement uses TRBV6-6 and TRBJ1-2; no clear D. The CDR3 contains 14 residues. V lost 7 bases and J 4 bases, leaving 16 bases between the germline ends. Germline V gene lookup returns CDR1 MNHNY and CDR2 SVGAGI (reference sequence).

The CDR3 is CASTTNGGKGYGYTF. The CDR3 DNA reads TGTGCCAGCACCACGAACGGGGGCAAGGGCTATGGCTACACCTTC. V gene TRBV2 combines with J gene TRBJ1-2, with a possible D match to TRBD1 (6 bases). V gave up 7 bases and J gave up 4 bases, with 19 bases separating them. Germline V gene lookup returns CDR1 SNHLY and CDR2 FYNNEI. There are 15 residues in the CDR3.

This clone appeared a few times. J is TRBJ2-5 and V is TRBV10-3; TRBD1 aligns across 7 bases. Germline lookup yields CDR1 ENHRY and CDR2 SYGVKD. V shed 2 bases, J shed 1 base, and the junction held 4 bases outside the gene matches. The CDR3 totals 15 residues. The CDR3 sequence is CAISELGDSQETQYF. Here the CDR3 DNA reads TGTGCCATCAGTGAGCTAGGGGACAGCCAAGAGACCCAGTACTTC.

The chain joins TRBV7-9 to TRBJ2-5; 7 nucleotides line up with TRBD1. The junction had 12 bases not matched to a gene; V was cut back by 4 bases and J by 4 bases. This CDR3 region has 16 residues. Germline assignment: CDR1 SEHNR and CDR2 FQNEAQ (reference sequence). The CDR3: CASSSLRQGVGETQYF. The CDR3 DNA reads TGTGCCAGCAGCTCGCTCAGACAGGGTGTCGGAGAGACCCAGTACTTC.

The V call is TRBV7-9, the J call TRBJ2-5, with TRBD1 matching over 7 bases. This CDR3 has 16 amino acids. V dropped 4 bases and J dropped 2; count of bases not matched to a gene: 10. Germline V gene lookup returns CDR1 SEHNR and CDR2 FQNEAQ (reference sequence). Here the CDR3 reads CASSSNKGTVQETQYF. CDR3 coding DNA: TGTGCCAGCAGCTCTAACAAAGGGACAGTTCAAGAGACCCAGTACTTC.

This clone was observed once. V gene TRBV5-1 combines with J gene TRBJ2-1; 8 bases fit TRBD2. Per germline, CDR1 SGHRS and CDR2 YFSETQ. The CDR3 length is 16 residues. The J segment lost 8 bases and the V segment lost 0 bases, leaving 10 bases of the junction unmatched. Here the CDR3 DNA reads TGCGCCAGCAGCTTGGAAGGAAGAGCGGGGGTGGATGAGCAGTTCTTC. Translating it yields CASSLEGRAGVDEQFF.

The CDR3 coding sequence is TGTGCTAGTGGTTTGTTTAGCGGGGGCCCCTACAATGAGCAGTTCTTC. As protein: CASGLFSGGPYNEQFF. The chain joins TRBV12-5 to TRBJ2-1, with 9 bases lining up with TRBD2. Trimming cost V 2 bases and J 2 bases; bases outside gene matches: 4. The CDR3 spans 16 residues. Germline V lookup: CDR1 LGHNT, CDR2 FRNRAP.

The gene calls are TRBV6-5 and TRBJ1-1, with a possible D match to TRBD1 (5 bases). V dropped 4 bases and J dropped 5 bases, with 17 bases sitting between them. Per germline, CDR1 MNHEY and CDR2 SVGAGI. This CDR3 has 15 amino acids. The CDR3 nucleotides are TGTGCCAGCAGTTCCCTCGGGGGTCGGAGGACTGAAGCTTTCTTT. Translation: CASSSLGGRRTEAFF.

CDR3: CASSMYGKTYGYTF. The CDR3 DNA sequence: TGTGCCAGCAGCATGTACGGAAAGACCTATGGCTACACCTTC. The V and J genes are TRBV7-2 and TRBJ1-2; D is unclear. V was clipped by 5 bases and J by 4 bases, with 14 bases between them. Germline values: CDR1 SGHTA, CDR2 FQGNSA. This CDR3 is 14 amino acids long.

This chain uses TRBV5-4 with TRBJ2-2, with 8 positions matching TRBD1. Germline-derived CDR1 and CDR2 are SGHNT and YYREEE (reference sequence). Losses at the gene ends were 4 bases for V and 5 bases for J; bases not matched to a gene: 7. CDR3 size: 15 residues. As DNA, the CDR3 is TGTGCCAGCAGCCGGGGACAGGCGGAAACCGGGGAGCTGTTTTTT. Its translation: CASSRGQAETGELFF.

The genes are TRBV7-3 and TRBJ1-2; D may be TRBD1 (5 bases). V was clipped by 5 bases and J by 5 bases, with 15 bases between them. The V gene's germline CDR1 is SGHTA and CDR2 FQGTGA. The CDR3 spans 14 residues. CDR3 bases: TGTGCCAGCAGCCCCGGGGGAAGTCAGTATGGCTACACCTTC. Translating it yields CASSPGGSQYGYTF. Complete variable domain (other parts from reference TRBV7-3 and TRBJ1-2): GAGVSQTPSNKVTEKGKYVELRCDPISGHTALYWYRQSLGQGPEFLIYFQGTGAADDSGLPNDRFFAVRPEGSVSTLKIQRTERGDSAVYLCASSPGGSQYGYTFGSGTRLTVV.

The rearrangement uses TRBV2 and TRBJ2-3, with TRBD1 matching 8 bases. Germline loops: CDR1 SNHLY, CDR2 FYNNEI. The CDR3 contains 13 residues. V lost 8 bases and J lost 6; bases outside the gene matches: 7. CDR3 sequence: CASPGGAWDTQYF. The CDR3 region has the DNA TGTGCCAGCCCAGGGGGCGCATGGGATACGCAGTATTTT.

The genes are TRBV18 and TRBJ2-2; a weak D match, TRBD1 (5 bases). Per germline, CDR1 KGHSH and CDR2 LQKENI. Trimming took off 2 bases at V and 1 base at J, with 14 bases between the two ends. This CDR3 contains 17 residues. This CDR3 is CASSPTTVHRNTGELFF. The DNA of the CDR3 is TGTGCCAGCTCACCAACGACAGTACATAGGAACACCGGGGAGCTGTTTTTT.

The V and J genes are TRBV11-1 and TRBJ2-7; a weak D match, TRBD2 (5 bases). Trimming took 5 bases from V and 4 from J, leaving 15 bases between them. Germline CDR1 and CDR2: SGHAT and FQDESV (reference sequence). The CDR3 is 14 amino acids. The CDR3 is CASSSRETPYEQYF. CDR3 sequence (DNA): TGTGCCAGCAGCAGCCGGGAAACACCGTACGAGCAGTACTTC.

This sequence joins TRBV6-4 and TRBJ2-3, with 12 bases that match TRBD2. This CDR3 spans 15 amino acids. Germline loops: CDR1 MRHNA, CDR2 SNTAGT. Trimming took 6 bases from V and 5 from J; bases not matched to a gene: 6. The CDR3 loop is CASSSGLAGVDTQYF. The CDR3 DNA is TGTGCCAGCAGCTCGGGACTAGCGGGCGTAGATACGCAGTATTTT.

This clone was picked up a small number of times. The rearrangement links TRBV10-3 to TRBJ1-2; 7 bases match TRBD1. V dropped 3 bases and J dropped 7; count of bases not matched to a gene: 5. The germline CDR1 and CDR2 sequences are ENHRY and SYGVKD. The CDR3 sequence is 13 residues long. CDR3: CAISETTGTGYTF. CDR3 bases: TGTGCCATCAGTGAAACGACAGGGACTGGCTACACCTTC.

J is TRBJ1-2 and V is TRBV19; D not certain. The CDR3 covers 14 residues. V shed 7 bases and J shed 4 bases, with 16 bases lying between them. Germline CDR1 reads LNHDA; CDR2 reads SQIVND (reference sequence). CDR3 sequence: CASTTAGLGYGYTF. For the CDR3, the DNA is TGTGCCAGTACCACGGCCGGTCTTGGCTATGGCTACACCTTC.

The V gene is TRBV7-3, the J gene TRBJ2-3; the match to TRBD2 covers 8 bases. This CDR3 region has 14 residues. Germline CDR1 is SGHTA and CDR2 is FQGTGA. V shed 8 bases, J shed 2 bases, and the junction held 6 bases outside the gene matches. The CDR3 nucleotides read TGTGCCAGCTCGCCAGCGGGGGACACAGATACGCAGTATTTT. It translates to CASSPAGDTDTQYF.

The V and J genes are TRBV2 and TRBJ1-6; TRBD1 might be the D (5 bases). Germline loops: CDR1 SNHLY, CDR2 FYNNEI. The CDR3 is 13 amino acids. Trimming removed 5 bases from V and 11 bases from J, with 13 bases in between. CDR3 sequence (DNA): TGTGCCAGCAGTAGGGAGGGGAGAACACCCCTCCACTTT. Translation gives CASSREGRTPLHF.

V is TRBV7-9 and J is TRBJ1-1; D remains unclear. The CDR3 runs 14 residues. Between the trimmed V and J ends, which lost 5 bases and 2 bases, there was a span of 12 bases. Germline CDR1 is SEHNR and CDR2 is FQNEAQ (reference sequence). The CDR3 DNA sequence: TGTGCCAGCAGCCTCCAAGGGAGAAACACTGAAGCTTTCTTT. Protein product: CASSLQGRNTEAFF.

The chain links TRBV2 to TRBJ2-1; 7 bases line up with TRBD1. Losses at the gene ends were 6 bases for V and 4 bases for J; bases not matched to a gene: 6. This CDR3 has 14 residues. Germline lookup yields CDR1 SNHLY and CDR2 FYNNEI. The DNA of the CDR3 is TGTGCCAGCAGATCGGGACAGACTTACAATGAGCAGTTCTTC. It translates to CASRSGQTYNEQFF.

The rearrangement links TRBV11-2 to TRBJ1-1; D ambiguous. Trimming pared 5 bases from V and 0 bases from J, leaving 7 bases between. From germline, CDR1 is SGHAT and CDR2 FQNNGV. The CDR3 runs 13 residues. The CDR3 DNA reads TGTGCCAGCAGCCGAGGTCTGAACACTGAAGCTTTCTTT. Translated: CASSRGLNTEAFF.

In this sample, this clone turned up once. The chain recombines TRBV13 with TRBJ2-3; 7 bases agree with TRBD2. The germline CDR1 and CDR2 sequences are PRHDT and FYEKMQ (reference sequence). The CDR3 has 17 amino acids. After removal of 5 bases from V and 3 bases from J, the junction contained 14 bases not matched to a gene. The CDR3 coding sequence is TGTGCCAGCAGCACCCGACTAGCCTTCGATAGGACAGATACGCAGTATTTT. Amino acids: CASSTRLAFDRTDTQYF.

This chain uses TRBV5-4 with TRBJ2-1, with 13 nucleotides matching TRBD2. This CDR3 is 18 amino acids long. Looked up from germline, CDR1 is SGHNT and CDR2 is YYREEE (reference sequence). J gave up 2 bases and V 3 bases, and 8 bases lay outside the gene matches. The CDR3 reads CASSWEGLAGSTYNEQFF. The CDR3 DNA is TGTGCCAGCAGCTGGGAGGGACTAGCGGGGTCCACCTACAATGAGCAGTTCTTC.